The clone carrying this TCR beta chain showed up just a few times. CDR3 length: 13 residues. V was cut by 6 bases and J by 5 bases, with 11 bases left in between. In germline, CDR1 is MNHEY, CDR2 SVGAGI. The data stem from a study of blood T cells in healthy people across ages. A J-beta primer mix and a sample-barcoded 5' primer were used in a second PCR of about 7 to 12 cycles. TCRdb fed the 5' RACE reads into MiXCR, producing one record per CDR3 protein. The sample has hundreds of thousands of distinct CDR3 sequences, over 45% seen once. Each sample had at least 6.5 million PBMCs isolated. V usage is TRBV6-5 and J usage is TRBJ2-1, with TRBD1 as a possible D gene (5 bases). The specimen was blood. The origin of this receptor is a woman between 55 and 75 years old in good health. CDR3 sequence: CASSPTANNEQFF. The CDR3, as DNA: TGTGCCAGCAGCCCGACAGCAAACAATGAGCAGTTCTTC.